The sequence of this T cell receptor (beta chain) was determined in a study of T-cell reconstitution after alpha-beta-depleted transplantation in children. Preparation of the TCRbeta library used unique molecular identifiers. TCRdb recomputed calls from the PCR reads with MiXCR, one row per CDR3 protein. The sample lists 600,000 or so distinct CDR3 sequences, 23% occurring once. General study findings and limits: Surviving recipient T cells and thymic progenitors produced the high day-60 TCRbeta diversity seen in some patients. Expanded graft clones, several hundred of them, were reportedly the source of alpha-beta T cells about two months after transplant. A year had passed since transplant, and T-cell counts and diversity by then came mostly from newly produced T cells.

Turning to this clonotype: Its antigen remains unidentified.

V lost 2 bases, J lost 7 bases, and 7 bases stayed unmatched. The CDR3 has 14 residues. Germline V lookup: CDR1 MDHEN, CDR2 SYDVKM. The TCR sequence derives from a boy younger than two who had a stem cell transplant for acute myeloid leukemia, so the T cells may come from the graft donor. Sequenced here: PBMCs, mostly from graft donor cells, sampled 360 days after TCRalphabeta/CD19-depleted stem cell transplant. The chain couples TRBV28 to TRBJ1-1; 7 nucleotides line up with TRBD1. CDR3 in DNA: TGTGCCAGCAGTTTACCCGGGAACAGGGGTGAAGCTTTCTTT. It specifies CASSLPGNRGEAFF.